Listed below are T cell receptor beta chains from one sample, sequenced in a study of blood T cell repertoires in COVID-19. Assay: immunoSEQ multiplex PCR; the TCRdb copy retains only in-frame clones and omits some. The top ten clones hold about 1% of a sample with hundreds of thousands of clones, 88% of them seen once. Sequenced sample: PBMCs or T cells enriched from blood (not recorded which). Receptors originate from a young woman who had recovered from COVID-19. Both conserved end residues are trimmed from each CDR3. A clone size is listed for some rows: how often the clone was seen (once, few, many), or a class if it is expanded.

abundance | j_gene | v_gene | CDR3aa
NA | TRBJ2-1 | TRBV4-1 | ASSQGLAGGTSSYNEQF
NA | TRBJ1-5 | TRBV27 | ASSLRTGAEQPQH
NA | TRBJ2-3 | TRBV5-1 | ASSLDRVGADTQY
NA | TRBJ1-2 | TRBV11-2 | ASSLSGGDVPGYT
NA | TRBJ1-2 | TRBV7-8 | ASSQSPERVEFHT
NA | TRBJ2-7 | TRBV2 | ASSKSGASSYEQY
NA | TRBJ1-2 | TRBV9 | ASSEAVIQGELYYGYT
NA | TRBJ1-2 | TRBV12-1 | ASRGPGQRDGYT
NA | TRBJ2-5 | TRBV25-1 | ASSEVFVEQGETQY
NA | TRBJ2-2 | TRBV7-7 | ASSSIAGTNTGELF
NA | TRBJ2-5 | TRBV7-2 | ASSFFTGSRPRETQY
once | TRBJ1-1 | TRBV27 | ASSLPGNTEAF
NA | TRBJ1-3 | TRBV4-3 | ASSQGRLGNTIY
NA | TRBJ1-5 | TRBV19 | ASRGLGGGNQPQH
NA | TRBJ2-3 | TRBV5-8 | ASSLRGLAVTDTQY
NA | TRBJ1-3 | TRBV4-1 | ASRQGVGSGNTIY
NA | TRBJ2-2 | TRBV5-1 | ASSSLRTSGRATWTGELF
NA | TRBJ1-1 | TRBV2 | ASSSVVGRAIGAF
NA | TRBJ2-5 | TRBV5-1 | ASSSLRDSQETQY
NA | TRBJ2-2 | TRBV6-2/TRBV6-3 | ASSYVGGKRDGELF
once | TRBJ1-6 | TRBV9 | ASSVLSGTDYNSPLH
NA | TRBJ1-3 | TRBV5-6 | ASSLQQGTGNTIY
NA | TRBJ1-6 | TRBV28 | ASSFPPGSSYNSPLH
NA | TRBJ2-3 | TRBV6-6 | ASTLRGGGDTQY
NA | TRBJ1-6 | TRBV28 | ASSLTSSYNSPLH
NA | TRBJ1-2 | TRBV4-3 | ASSQGSGDPNYGYT
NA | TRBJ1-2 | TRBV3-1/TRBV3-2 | ASRDMHGYT
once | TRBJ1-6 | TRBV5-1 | ASSLQGSDSPLH
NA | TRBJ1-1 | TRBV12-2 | ASRRDRPLNTEAF
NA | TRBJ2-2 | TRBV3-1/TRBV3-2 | ASSRGGSNTGELF
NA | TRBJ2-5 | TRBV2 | ASSLLLQETQY
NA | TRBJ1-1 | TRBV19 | ASSIIGGGTEAF
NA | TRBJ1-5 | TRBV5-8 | ASSRGRDRHPQPQH
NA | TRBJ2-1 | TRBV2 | ASRLAGVGEQF
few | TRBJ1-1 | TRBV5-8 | ASSLITGISFPNTEAF
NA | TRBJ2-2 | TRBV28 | ASSLGRGRVKLF
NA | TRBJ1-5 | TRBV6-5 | ASRQGFNQPQH
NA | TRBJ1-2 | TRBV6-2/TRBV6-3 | ASSRSTVRNYGYT
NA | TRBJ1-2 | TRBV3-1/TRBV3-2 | ASSLSGGERLSGYT
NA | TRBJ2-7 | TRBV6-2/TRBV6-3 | ASSYSDSSYEQY
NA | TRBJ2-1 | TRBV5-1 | ASSLANGVNEQF
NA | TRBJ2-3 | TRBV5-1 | ASSLAGGRTSGGYELTDTQY
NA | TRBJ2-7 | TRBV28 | ASSRNSLGGGHEQY
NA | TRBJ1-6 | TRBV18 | ASTEGWGLSPLH
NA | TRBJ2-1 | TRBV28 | ASSPGQGDNEQF
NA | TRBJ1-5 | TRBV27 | ASSKAGYQPQH
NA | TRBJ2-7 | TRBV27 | ASSSSMGPVMYEQY
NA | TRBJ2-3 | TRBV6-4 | ASSPLAGTDTQY
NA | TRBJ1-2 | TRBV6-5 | ASSSPVRGGYT
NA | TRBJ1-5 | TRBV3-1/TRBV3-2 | ASSQGDKLYQPQH
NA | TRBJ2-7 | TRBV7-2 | ASSLQTSGTHEQY
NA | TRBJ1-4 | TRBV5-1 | ASSFGTDEKLF
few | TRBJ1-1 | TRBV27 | ASRSLTGTGTNTEAF